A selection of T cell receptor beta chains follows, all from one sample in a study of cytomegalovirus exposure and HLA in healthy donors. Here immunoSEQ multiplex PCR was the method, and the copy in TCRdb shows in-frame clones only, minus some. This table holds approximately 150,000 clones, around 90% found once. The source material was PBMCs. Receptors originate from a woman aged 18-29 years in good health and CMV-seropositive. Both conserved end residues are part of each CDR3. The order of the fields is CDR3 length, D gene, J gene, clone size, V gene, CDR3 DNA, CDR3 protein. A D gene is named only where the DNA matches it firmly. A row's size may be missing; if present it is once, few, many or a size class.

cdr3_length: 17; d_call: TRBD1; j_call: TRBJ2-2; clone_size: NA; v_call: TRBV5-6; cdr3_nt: TGTGCCAGCAGCATGTTTTTCGGACAGGGATTCCCCGGGGAGCTGTTTTTT; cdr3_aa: CASSMFFGQGFPGELFF
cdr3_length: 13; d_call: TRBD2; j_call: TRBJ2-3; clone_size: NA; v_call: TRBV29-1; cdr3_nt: TGCAGCACAAGACTAGCGGCCACAGATACGCAGTATTTT; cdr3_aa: CSTRLAATDTQYF
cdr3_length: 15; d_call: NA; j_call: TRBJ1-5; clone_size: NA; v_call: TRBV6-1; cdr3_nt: TGTGCCAGCAGTGACTTGGACGGGGGCAATCAGCCCCAGCATTTT; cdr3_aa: CASSDLDGGNQPQHF
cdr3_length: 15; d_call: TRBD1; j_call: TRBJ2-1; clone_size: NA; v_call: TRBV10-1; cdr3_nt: TGCGCCAGCAGTGGATCGGGACAGGGAAACCATGAGCAGTTCTTC; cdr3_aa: CASSGSGQGNHEQFF
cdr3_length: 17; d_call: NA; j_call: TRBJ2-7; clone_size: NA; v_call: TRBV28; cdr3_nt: TGTGCCAGCAGTTTATCCATACAGCGACAGTTCACCTACGAGCAGTACTTC; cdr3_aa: CASSLSIQRQFTYEQYF
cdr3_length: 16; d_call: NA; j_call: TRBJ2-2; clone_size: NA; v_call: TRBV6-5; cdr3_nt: TGTGCCAGCAGTTACTCGGGCCTAGCTCTCACCGGGGAGCTGTTTTTT; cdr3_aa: CASSYSGLALTGELFF
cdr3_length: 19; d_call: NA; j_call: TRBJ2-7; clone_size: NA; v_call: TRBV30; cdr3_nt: TGTGCCTGGAGTCCTCTAGGAGGTTTCGCCTACGGGCTAAGCTACGAGCAGTACTTC; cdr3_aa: CAWSPLGGFAYGLSYEQYF
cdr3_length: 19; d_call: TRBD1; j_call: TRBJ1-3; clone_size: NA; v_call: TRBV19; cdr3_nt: TGTGCCAGTAGTATCGAAGGGGACAGGGGGCGCGTTTCTGGAAACACCATATATTTT; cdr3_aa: CASSIEGDRGRVSGNTIYF
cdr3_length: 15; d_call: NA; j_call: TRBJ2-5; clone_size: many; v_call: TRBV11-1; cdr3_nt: TGTGCCAGCAGCTTAGGAGAATCAGGAGGGGAGACCCAGTACTTC; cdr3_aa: CASSLGESGGETQYF
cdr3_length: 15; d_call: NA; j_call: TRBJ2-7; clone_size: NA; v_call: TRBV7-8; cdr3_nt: TGTGCCAGCAGCTTAGGCCTGGACATTTCCTACGAGCAGTACTTC; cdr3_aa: CASSLGLDISYEQYF
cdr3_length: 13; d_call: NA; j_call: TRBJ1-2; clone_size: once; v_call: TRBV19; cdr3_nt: TGTGCCAGTAAACGCAGGAACTCGTATGGCTACACCTTC; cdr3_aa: CASKRRNSYGYTF
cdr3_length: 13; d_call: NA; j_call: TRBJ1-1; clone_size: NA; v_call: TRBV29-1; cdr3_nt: TGCAGCGTCAGAAACAGGGAGAGCACTGAAGCTTTCTTT; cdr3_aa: CSVRNRESTEAFF
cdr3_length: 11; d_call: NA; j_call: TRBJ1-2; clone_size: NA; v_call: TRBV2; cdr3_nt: TGTGCCAGCAAGGGGATCTATGGCTACACCTTC; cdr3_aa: CASKGIYGYTF
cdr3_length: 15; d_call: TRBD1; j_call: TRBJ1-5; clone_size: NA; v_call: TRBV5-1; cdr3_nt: TGCGCCAGCAGCTTGGGGACAGGGGGAAATCAGCCCCAGCATTTT; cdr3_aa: CASSLGTGGNQPQHF
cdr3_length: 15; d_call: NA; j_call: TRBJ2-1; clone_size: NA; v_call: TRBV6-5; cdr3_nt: TGTGCCAGCAGTTACTCCAGGGGCTCCTACAATGAGCAGTTCTTC; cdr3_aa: CASSYSRGSYNEQFF
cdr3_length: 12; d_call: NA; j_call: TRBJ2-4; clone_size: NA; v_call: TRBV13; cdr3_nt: TGTGCCAGCAGCCAACGGTTGGACATTCAGTACTTC; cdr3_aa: CASSQRLDIQYF
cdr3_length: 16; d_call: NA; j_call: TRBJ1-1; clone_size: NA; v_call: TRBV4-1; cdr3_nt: TGCGCCAGCAGCCAAGGCCTCGAGGCTGTGAACACTGAAGCTTTCTTT; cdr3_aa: CASSQGLEAVNTEAFF
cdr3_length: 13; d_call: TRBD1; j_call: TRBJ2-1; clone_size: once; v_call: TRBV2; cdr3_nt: TGTGCCAGCAGTGAACTAGCCCCAGGGGGGCAGTTCTTC; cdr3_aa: CASSELAPGGQFF
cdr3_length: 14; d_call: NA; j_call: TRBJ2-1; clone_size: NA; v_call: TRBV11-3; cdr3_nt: TGTGCCAGCAGCTTAGCCGTGAGTATGGATGAGCAGTTCTTC; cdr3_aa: CASSLAVSMDEQFF
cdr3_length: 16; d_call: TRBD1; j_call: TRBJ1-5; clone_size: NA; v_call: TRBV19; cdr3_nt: TGTGCCAGAAACCCTCCGGACAGGGATTCTAGTCAGCCCCAGCATTTT; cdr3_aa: CARNPPDRDSSQPQHF
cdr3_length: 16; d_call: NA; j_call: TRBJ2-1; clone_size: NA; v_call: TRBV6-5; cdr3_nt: TGTGCCAGCAGTTACACCTCGTACAGCTCCTACAATGAGCAGTTCTTC; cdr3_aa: CASSYTSYSSYNEQFF
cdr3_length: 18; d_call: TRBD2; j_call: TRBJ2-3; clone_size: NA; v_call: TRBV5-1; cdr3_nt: TGCGCCAGCAGCTTGGGACCAGCGGGGGGCGTTGGCACAGATACGCAGTATTTT; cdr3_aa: CASSLGPAGGVGTDTQYF
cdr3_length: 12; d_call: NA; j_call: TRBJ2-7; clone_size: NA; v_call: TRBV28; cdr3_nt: TGTGCCAGCAGTCCCCAGGGACTGAAGCAAAATTTC; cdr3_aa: CASSPQGLKQNF
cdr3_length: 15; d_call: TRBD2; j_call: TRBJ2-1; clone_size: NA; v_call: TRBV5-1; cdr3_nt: TGCGCCAGCAGCTTGGAATCTAGCGGGAGAAGGGAGCAGTTCTTC; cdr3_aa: CASSLESSGRREQFF
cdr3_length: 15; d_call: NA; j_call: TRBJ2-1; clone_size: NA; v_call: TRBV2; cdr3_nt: TGTGCCAGCAAATACAGGGAATTAAGCTACAATGAGCAGTTCTTC; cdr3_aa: CASKYRELSYNEQFF
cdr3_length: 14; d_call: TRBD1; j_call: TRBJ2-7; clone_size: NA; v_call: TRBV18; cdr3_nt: TGTGCCAGCTCAAGGGACAGGGATACCTACGAGCAGTACTTC; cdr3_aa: CASSRDRDTYEQYF
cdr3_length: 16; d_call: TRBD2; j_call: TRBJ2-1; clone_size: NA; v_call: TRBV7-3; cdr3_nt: TGTGCCAGCAGCCCTGCCCTAGCGGGAGGTAGCACTGAGCAGTTCTTC; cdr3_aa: CASSPALAGGSTEQFF
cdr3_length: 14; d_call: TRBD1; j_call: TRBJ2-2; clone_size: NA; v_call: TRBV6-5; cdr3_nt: TGTGCCAGCAGGGAACAGGGGGCGGTCGGGGAGCTGTTTTTT; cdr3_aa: CASREQGAVGELFF
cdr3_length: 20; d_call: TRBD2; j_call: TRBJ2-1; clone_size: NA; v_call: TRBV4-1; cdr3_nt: TGCGCCAGCAGCCAAGCGGTCGTTTTGGGGACTAGCGGGAGGTACAATGAGCAGTTCTTC; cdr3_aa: CASSQAVVLGTSGRYNEQFF
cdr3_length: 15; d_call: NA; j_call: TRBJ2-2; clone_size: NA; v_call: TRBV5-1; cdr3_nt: TGCGCCAGCAGCTTGTATGTGGGCCAAACCGGGGAGCTGTTTTTT; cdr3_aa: CASSLYVGQTGELFF
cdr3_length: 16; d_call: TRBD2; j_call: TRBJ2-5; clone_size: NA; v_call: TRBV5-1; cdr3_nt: TGCGCCAGCAGCCCGGGGACTAGTAGATTGGGAGAGACCCAGTACTTC; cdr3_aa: CASSPGTSRLGETQYF
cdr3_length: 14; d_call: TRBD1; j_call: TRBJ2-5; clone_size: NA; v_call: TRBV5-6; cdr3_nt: TGTGCCAGCAGCTTGTGGCAGGGGGAAGAGACCCAGTACTTC; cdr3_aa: CASSLWQGEETQYF
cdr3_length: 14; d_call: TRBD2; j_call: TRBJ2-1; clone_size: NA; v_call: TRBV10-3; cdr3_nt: TGTGCCATCAGTGGCTCTAGCGGGGGCGATGAGCAGTTCTTC; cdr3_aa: CAISGSSGGDEQFF
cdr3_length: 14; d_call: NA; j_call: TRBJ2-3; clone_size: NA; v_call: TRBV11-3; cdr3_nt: TGTGCCAGCAGCTTAGCGGGAGAAACAGATACGCAGTATTTT; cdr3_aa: CASSLAGETDTQYF
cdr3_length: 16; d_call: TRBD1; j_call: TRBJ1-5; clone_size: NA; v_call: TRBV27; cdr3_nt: TGTGCCAGCAGCGACAGGGCCGGGGTTAGCAATCAGCCCCAGCATTTT; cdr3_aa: CASSDRAGVSNQPQHF
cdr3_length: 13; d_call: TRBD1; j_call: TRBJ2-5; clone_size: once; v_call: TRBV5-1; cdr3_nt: TGCGCCAGCAGCCGACAGGGTCAAGAGACCCAGTACTTC; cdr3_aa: CASSRQGQETQYF
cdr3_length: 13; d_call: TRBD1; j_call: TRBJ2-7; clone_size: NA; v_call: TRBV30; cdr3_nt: TGTGCCTGGAGTGTCATTGGGGACAGTCGTTGCCACTTC; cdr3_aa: CAWSVIGDSRCHF
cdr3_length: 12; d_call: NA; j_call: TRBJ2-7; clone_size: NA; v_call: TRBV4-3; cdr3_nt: TGCGCCAGCAGCCAAGAGGGCTCCGAGCAGTACTTC; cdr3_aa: CASSQEGSEQYF
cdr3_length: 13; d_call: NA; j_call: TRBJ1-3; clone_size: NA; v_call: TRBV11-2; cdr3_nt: TGTGCCAGCAGCCCCCCCGGGGAGCACACCATATATTTT; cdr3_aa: CASSPPGEHTIYF
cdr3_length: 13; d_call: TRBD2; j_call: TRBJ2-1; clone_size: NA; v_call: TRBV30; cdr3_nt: TGTGCCTGTGGGACTAGCGGGAGAAATGAGCAGTTCTTC; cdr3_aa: CACGTSGRNEQFF
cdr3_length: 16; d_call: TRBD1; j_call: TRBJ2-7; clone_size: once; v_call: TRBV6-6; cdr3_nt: TGTGCCAGCAGTTACTCAGGACAGGATCTCTCCTACGAGCAGTACTTC; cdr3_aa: CASSYSGQDLSYEQYF
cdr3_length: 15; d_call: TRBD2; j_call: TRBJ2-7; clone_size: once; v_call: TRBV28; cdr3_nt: TGTGCCAGCAGTCCCTCTAGCGGTCTGTCCTACGAGCAGTACTTC; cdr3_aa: CASSPSSGLSYEQYF
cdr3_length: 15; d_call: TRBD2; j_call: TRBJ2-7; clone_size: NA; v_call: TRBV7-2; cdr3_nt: TGTGCCAGCAGCCCGACTAGCGGGTACACCTACGAGCAGTACTTC; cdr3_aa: CASSPTSGYTYEQYF
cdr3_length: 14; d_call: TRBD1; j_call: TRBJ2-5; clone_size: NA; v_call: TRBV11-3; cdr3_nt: TGTGCCAGCAGCTCGTCCAGGGGGCAAGAGACCCAGTACTTC; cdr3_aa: CASSSSRGQETQYF
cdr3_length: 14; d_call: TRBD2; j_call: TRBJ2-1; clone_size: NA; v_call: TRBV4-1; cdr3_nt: TGCGCCAGCAGCCAAGATCCGGGAGGAAGGGAGCAGTTCTTC; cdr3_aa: CASSQDPGGREQFF
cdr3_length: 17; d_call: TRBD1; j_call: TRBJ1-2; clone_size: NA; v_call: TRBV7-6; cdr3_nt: TGTGCCAGCAGCTTAACGGGGGACAGAACCAACCCTGATGGCTACACCTTC; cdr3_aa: CASSLTGDRTNPDGYTF
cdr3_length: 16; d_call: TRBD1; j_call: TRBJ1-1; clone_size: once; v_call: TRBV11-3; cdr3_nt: TGTGCCAGCAGCCCGGCAGGGGGCGCTCGGGACACTGAAGCTTTCTTT; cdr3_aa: CASSPAGGARDTEAFF
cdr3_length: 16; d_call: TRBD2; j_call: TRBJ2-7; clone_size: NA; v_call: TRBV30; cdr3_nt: TGTGCCTGGAGTATACATAGCGGGAGAGGGACCTACGAGCAGTACTTC; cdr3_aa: CAWSIHSGRGTYEQYF